Only a few counts were recorded for the clone carrying this T cell receptor (beta chain). The CDR3 length is 17 residues. After removal of 4 bases from V and 2 bases from J, the junction contained 7 bases not matched to a gene. Germline V gives CDR1 KGHDR, CDR2 SFDVKD. This sample is drawn from a study of patients and donors after allogeneic stem cell transplantation. Via MiXCR, TCRdb re-called the RT-PCR reads, giving one row per CDR3 protein. The table lists 12,000 or so distinct CDR3 sequences, approximately 25% of them singletons, with about half in the top ten. Material: blood, either unsorted or a sorted T cell fraction (not recorded which). This TCR derives from a human donor who was either an allogeneic HSCT recipient or a stem cell or donor lymphocyte infusion donor (not recorded which). It is not recorded whose cells these are; they may come from a transplant donor. V gene TRBV24-1 combines with J gene TRBJ2-1, with 10 bases that match TRBD1. The CDR3 sequence is CATSDWTGTGAYNEQFF. In DNA form, the CDR3 reads TGTGCCACCAGTGACTGGACCGGGACAGGGGCCTACAATGAGCAGTTCTTC.